The source of this T cell receptor beta chain is a study of blood T cells in healthy people across ages. Study-wide results and limits: Shifts in expanded clonotypes may have been confounded by donor CMV status, which was unknown.

With a J-beta primer mix and a sample-barcoded 5' primer, a second PCR ran about 7 to 11 cycles. TCRdb itself ran the 5' RACE reads through MiXCR, one entry per CDR3 protein. The sample includes around 1,000,000 distinct CDR3 sequences, about 25% seen only once; the top ten take approximately 0.7%. Total RNA was isolated from each sample in quantities of at least 6 micrograms. Comment on this clonotype: The antigen is undetermined. The junction departs from germline at one end; a sequencing error may be responsible.

Germline V gives CDR1 SGHDN, CDR2 FVKESK. The CDR3 runs 13 residues. These sequences were also reported in another study, on T cells of mothers and their children. Per that paper: Per child, 2.5 million to 3.5 million TCR beta CDR3 reads were obtained, against over 9 million per mother. Slightly, though not significantly, more overlap was seen in related than in unrelated mother-child pairs.

Sample: blood. J is TRBJ2-5 and V is TRBV14; no definite D call. This TCR was recovered from a girl aged 2 to 10 in good health. CDR3 nucleotides: TGTGCCAGCAGTCAAGCACTAAAAGAGACCCAGTACTTC. It codes for CASSQALKETQYF.